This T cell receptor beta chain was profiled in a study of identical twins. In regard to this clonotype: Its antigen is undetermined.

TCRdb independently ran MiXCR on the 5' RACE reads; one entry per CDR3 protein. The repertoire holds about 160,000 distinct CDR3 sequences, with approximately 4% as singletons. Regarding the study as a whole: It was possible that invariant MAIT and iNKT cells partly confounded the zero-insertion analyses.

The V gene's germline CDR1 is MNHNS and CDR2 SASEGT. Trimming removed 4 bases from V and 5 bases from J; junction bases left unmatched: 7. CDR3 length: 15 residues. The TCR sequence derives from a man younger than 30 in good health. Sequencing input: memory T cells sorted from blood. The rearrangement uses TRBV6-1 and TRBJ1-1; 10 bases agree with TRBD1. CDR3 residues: CASSADRGLRTEAFF. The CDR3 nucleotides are TGTGCCAGCAGTGCAGACAGGGGGCTAAGAACTGAAGCTTTCTTT.